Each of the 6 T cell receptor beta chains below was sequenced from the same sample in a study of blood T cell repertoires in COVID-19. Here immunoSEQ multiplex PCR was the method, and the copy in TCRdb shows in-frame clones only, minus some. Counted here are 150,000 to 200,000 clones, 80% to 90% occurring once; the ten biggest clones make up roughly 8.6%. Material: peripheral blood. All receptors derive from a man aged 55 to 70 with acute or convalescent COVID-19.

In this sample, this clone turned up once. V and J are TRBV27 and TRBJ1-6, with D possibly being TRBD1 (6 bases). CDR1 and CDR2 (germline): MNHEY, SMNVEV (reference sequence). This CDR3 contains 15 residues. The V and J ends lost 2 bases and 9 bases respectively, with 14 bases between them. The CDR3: CASSLTGPVGSPLHF. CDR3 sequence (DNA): TGTGCCAGCAGTTTAACAGGGCCAGTTGGTTCACCCCTCCACTTT.

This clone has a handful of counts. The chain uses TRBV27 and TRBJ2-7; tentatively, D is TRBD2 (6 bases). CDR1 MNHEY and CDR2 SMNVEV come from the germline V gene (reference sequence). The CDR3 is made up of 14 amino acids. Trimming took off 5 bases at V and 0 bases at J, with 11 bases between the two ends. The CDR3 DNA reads TGTGCCAGCAGTCCTTCGACTAGCTCCTACGAGCAGTACTTC. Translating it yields CASSPSTSSYEQYF.

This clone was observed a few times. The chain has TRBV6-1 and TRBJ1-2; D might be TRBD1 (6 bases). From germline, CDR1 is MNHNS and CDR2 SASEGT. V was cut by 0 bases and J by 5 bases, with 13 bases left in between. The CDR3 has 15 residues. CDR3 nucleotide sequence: TGTGCCAGCAGTGAAGCGAAAGGACAGAAGTATGGCTACACCTTC. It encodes CASSEAKGQKYGYTF.

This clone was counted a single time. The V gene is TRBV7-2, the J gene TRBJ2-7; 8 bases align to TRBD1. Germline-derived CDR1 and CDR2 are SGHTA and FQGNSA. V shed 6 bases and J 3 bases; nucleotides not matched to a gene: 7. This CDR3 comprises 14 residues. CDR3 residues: CASRPGTGYYEQYF. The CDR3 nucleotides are TGTGCCAGCAGACCAGGGACAGGTTACTACGAGCAGTACTTC.

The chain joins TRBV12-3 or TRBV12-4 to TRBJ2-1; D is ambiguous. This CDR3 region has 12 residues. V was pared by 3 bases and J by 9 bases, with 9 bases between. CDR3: CASSFTQTEQFF. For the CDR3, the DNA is TGTGCCAGCAGTTTCACACAGACTGAGCAGTTCTTC.

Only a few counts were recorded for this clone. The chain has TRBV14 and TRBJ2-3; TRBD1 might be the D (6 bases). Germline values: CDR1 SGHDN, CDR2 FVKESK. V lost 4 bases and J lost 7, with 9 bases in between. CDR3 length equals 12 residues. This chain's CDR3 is CASSPQGNTQYF. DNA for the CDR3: TGTGCCAGCAGCCCACAGGGAAATACGCAGTATTTT.